The clone carrying this TCR beta chain appeared a few times. The CDR3 length is 13 residues. V was trimmed by 3 bases and J by 4 bases, leaving 7 bases between them. Combining a sample-barcoded 5' primer with a J-beta primer mix, a second PCR ran for roughly 7 to 11 cycles. MiXCR, applied by TCRdb to the 5' RACE reads, yields one record per CDR3 protein. This sample carries 1.5 million to 2 million distinct CDR3 sequences, approximately 40% of them seen once, and the ten largest clones take around 23%. This sample stems from a study of blood T cells in healthy people across ages. Study overall: Using template switching, researchers captured about one barcoded beta molecule for each two T cells.

The V and J genes are TRBV12-3 or TRBV12-4 and TRBJ1-5; maybe TRBD1 (5 bases). The sequenced material came from blood. The receptor's source is a human donor in good health. CDR3 protein: CASSFYRNQPQHF. The CDR3, as DNA: TGTGCCAGCAGTTTTTACAGGAATCAGCCCCAGCATTTT.